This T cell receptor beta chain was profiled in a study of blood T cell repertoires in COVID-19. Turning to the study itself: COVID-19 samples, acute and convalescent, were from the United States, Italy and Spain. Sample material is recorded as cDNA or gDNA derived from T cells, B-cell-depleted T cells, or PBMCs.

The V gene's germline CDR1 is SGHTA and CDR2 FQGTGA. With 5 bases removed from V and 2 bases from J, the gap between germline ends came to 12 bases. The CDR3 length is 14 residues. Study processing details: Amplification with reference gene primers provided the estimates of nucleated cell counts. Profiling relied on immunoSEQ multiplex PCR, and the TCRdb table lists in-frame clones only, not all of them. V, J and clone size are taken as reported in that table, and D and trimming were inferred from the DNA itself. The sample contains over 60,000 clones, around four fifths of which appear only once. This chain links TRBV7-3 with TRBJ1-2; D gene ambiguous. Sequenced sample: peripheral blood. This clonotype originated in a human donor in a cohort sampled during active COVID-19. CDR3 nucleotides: TGTGCCAGCAGCCCCACGCCAGGAAACTATGGCTACACCTTC. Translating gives CASSPTPGNYGYTF.